Listed below are T cell receptor beta chains from one sample, sequenced in a study of yellow fever vaccine responses in identical twins. TCRdb independently ran MiXCR on the RT-PCR reads; one entry per CDR3 protein. This sample yields almost 2,500 distinct CDR3 sequences, of which approximately 86% are seen a single time; 5% to 7% belongs to the top ten. The material was T cells from blood (PBMCs), unsorted or a sorted subset (not recorded which), obtained before or after yellow fever vaccination (not recorded which). The receptor set was obtained from a woman aged 18 to 35 who received the yellow fever vaccine. Both conserved end residues are part of each CDR3. A D gene is named only where the DNA matches it firmly. Where a row states a size, it is once, few, many or the class of an expanded clone; other rows omit it.

D gene,J gene,V gene,clone size,CDR3 protein,CDR3 DNA
NA,TRBJ2-7,TRBV11-2,NA,CASSVGPVAEAYEQYF,TGTGCCAGCAGCGTAGGACCCGTAGCGGAAGCCTACGAGCAGTACTTC
NA,TRBJ2-7,TRBV29-1,few,CSVLDYYYEQYF,TGCAGCGTTCTGGACTATTACTACGAGCAGTACTTC
NA,TRBJ2-7,TRBV4-3,NA,CASSQDRESSYEQYF,TGCGCCAGCAGCCAAGATCGGGAAAGCTCCTACGAGCAGTACTTC
NA,TRBJ2-7,TRBV5-1,once,CASSLAGSEFYEQYF,TGCGCCAGCAGCTTGGCTGGGTCGGAGTTCTACGAGCAGTACTTC
NA,TRBJ2-1,TRBV6-1,NA,CASNPFGVSYNEQFF,TGTGCCAGCAACCCTTTTGGGGTCTCCTACAATGAGCAGTTCTTC
NA,TRBJ2-5,TRBV7-7,NA,CASSLILGTGEETQYF,TGTGCTAGCAGCTTAATCTTAGGGACGGGGGAAGAGACCCAGTACTTC
NA,TRBJ2-7,TRBV4-1,NA,CASSQDYYSYEQYF,TGCGCCAGCAGCCAGGACTACTACTCCTACGAGCAGTACTTC
NA,TRBJ2-7,TRBV18,NA,CASSLARARDEQYF,TGTGCCAGCTCATTGGCTCGGGCACGGGACGAGCAGTACTTC
NA,TRBJ2-1,TRBV4-3,few,CASSQELGGYDEQFF,TGCGCCAGCAGCCAAGAACTAGGGGGATACGATGAGCAGTTCTTC
NA,TRBJ2-7,TRBV28,NA,CASSLQGKKSYEQDF,TGTGCCAGCAGTTTACAGGGCAAGAAATCCTACGAGCAGGACTTC
NA,TRBJ2-7,TRBV12-3/TRBV12-4,once,CASSSVVRDYEQYF,TGTGCCAGCAGTTCGGTGGTCAGGGACTACGAGCAGTACTTC
TRBD2,TRBJ2-1,TRBV9,NA,CASNNHPGLAGDNEQFF,TGTGCCAGCAACAATCACCCGGGACTAGCGGGAGACAATGAGCAGTTCTTC
TRBD1,TRBJ2-7,TRBV11-3,NA,CASSWTGSYEQYF,TGTGCCAGCAGCTGGACAGGATCCTACGAGCAGTACTTC
TRBD1,TRBJ2-1,TRBV20-1,NA,CSAPPGQGLSEQFF,TGCAGTGCCCCCCCGGGACAGGGGTTAAGTGAGCAGTTCTTC
TRBD2,TRBJ2-7,TRBV29-1,NA,CSVESSGRSYEQYF,TGCAGCGTTGAATCTAGCGGCCGATCCTACGAGCAGTACTTC
NA,TRBJ2-1,TRBV5-6,NA,CASSTDTYNEQFF,TGTGCCAGCAGTACAGACACATACAATGAGCAGTTCTTC
TRBD1,TRBJ1-1,TRBV19,NA,CASSISTGGRAEAFF,TGTGCCAGTAGTATCTCAACAGGGGGTCGCGCTGAAGCTTTCTTT
TRBD1,TRBJ2-1,TRBV7-6,NA,CASSLGDLGQGVDNEQFF,TGTGCCAGCAGCTTAGGGGACCTAGGACAGGGGGTTGACAATGAGCAGTTCTTC
TRBD2,TRBJ2-1,TRBV13,once,CASTLAGGRAQFF,TGTGCCAGCACACTAGCGGGGGGGAGGGCGCAGTTCTTC
TRBD1,TRBJ1-2,TRBV5-4,NA,CASSFRQGNYGYTF,TGTGCCAGCAGCTTCCGACAGGGCAACTATGGCTACACCTTC
TRBD2,TRBJ2-5,TRBV11-2,NA,CASSLDLSGGQETQYF,TGTGCCAGCAGCTTAGATCTTAGCGGGGGCCAAGAGACCCAGTACTTC
TRBD2,TRBJ2-7,TRBV7-3,NA,CASSFGGGNEQYF,TGTGCCAGCAGCTTCGGCGGGGGGAACGAGCAGTACTTC
NA,TRBJ2-1,TRBV25-1,NA,CASTGAPTGSSYNEQFF,TGTGCCAGCACAGGAGCGCCGACAGGAAGCTCCTACAATGAGCAGTTCTTC
TRBD1,TRBJ2-1,TRBV7-9,few,CASSPGTDTYNEQFF,TGTGCCAGCAGTCCCGGGACAGATACCTACAATGAGCAGTTCTTC
NA,TRBJ2-2,TRBV29-1,NA,CSGFTGTGELFF,TGCAGCGGTTTCACAGGTACCGGGGAGCTGTTTTTT
TRBD2,TRBJ2-7,TRBV2,NA,CASRTSAAYEQYF,TGTGCCAGCAGGACTAGCGCAGCCTACGAGCAGTACTTC